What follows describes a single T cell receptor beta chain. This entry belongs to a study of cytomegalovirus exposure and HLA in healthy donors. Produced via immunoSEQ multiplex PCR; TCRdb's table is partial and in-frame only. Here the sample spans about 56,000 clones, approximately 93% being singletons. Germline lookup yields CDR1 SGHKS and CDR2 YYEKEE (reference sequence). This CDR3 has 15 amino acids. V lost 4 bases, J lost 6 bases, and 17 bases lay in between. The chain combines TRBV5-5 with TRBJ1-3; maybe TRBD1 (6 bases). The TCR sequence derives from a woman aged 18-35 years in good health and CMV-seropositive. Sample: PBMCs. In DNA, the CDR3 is TGTGCCAGCAGCCTACGAGACAGGCTACTAAACACCATATATTTT. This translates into CASSLRDRLLNTIYF.